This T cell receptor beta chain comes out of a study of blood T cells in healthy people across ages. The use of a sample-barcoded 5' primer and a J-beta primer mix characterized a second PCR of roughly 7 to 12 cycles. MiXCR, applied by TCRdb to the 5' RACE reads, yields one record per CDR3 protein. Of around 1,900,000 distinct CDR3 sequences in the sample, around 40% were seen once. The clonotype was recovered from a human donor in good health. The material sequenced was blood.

The CDR3 protein is CASTWGGGFYGYTF. The CDR3 DNA reads as TGTGCCAGCACCTGGGGAGGCGGCTTCTATGGCTACACCTTC. This chain connects TRBV12-3 or TRBV12-4 to TRBJ1-2; no clear D gene. This CDR3 is built from 14 residues. Trimming removed 7 bases from V and 4 bases from J, with 16 bases in between.